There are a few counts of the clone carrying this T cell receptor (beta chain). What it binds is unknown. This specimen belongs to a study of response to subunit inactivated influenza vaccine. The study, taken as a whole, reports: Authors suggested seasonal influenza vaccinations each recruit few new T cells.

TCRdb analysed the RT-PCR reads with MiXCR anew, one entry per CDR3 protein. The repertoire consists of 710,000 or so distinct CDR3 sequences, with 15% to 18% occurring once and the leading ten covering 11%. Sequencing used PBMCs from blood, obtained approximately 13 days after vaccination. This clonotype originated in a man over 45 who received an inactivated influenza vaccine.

This CDR3 is CASSQSSTGTNTGELFF. CDR3 in DNA: TGTGCCAGCAGTCAGTCCTCGACAGGGACGAACACCGGGGAGCTGTTTTTT. The V gene is TRBV6-1, the J gene TRBJ2-2; 7 positions match TRBD1. V lost 5 bases and J lost 0; bases outside the gene matches: 9. CDR3 length equals 17 residues. Germline lookup yields CDR1 MNHNS and CDR2 SASEGT.